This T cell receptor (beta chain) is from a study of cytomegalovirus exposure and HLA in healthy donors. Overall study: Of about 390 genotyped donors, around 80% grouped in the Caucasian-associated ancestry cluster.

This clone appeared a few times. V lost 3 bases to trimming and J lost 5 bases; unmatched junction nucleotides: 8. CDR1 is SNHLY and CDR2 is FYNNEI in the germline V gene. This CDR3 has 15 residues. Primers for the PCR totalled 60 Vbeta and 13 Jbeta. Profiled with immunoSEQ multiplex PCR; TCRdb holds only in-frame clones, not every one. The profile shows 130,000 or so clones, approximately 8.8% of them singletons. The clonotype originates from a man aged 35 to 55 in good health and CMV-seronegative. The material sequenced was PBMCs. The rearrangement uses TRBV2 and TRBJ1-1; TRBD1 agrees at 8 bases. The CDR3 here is CASSESGGDYTEAFF. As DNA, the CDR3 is TGTGCCAGCAGTGAGTCAGGGGGCGATTATACTGAAGCTTTCTTT.